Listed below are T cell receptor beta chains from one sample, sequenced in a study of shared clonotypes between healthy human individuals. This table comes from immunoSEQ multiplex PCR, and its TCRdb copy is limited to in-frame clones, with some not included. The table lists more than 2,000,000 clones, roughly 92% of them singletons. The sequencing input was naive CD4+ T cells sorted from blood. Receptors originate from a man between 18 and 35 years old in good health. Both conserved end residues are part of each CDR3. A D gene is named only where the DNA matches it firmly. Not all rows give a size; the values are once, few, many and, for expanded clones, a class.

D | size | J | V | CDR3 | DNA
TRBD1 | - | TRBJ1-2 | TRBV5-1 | CASSPMPGTAYYGYTF | TGCGCCAGCAGCCCCATGCCAGGGACAGCCTACTATGGCTACACCTTC
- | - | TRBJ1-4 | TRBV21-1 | CASSQNNEKLFF | TGTGCCAGCAGCCAGAATAATGAAAAACTGTTTTTT
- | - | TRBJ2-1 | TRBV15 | CATSRGGGGSYNEQFF | TGTGCCACCAGCAGAGGAGGGGGAGGCTCCTACAATGAGCAGTTCTTC
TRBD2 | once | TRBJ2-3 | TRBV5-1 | CASSLGLAGPTTDTQYF | TGCGCCAGCAGCTTGGGACTAGCGGGACCCACCACAGATACGCAGTATTTT
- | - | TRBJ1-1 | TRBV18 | CASSWIEGWDTEAFF | TGTGCCAGCTCCTGGATTGAGGGGTGGGACACTGAAGCTTTCTTT
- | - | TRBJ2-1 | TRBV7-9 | CASSPQGFVDEQFF | TGTGCCAGCAGCCCCCAAGGTTTTGTCGATGAGCAGTTCTTC
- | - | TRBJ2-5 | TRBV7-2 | CASSNGTLKYQETQYF | TGTGCCAGCAGCAACGGGACTCTCAAGTACCAAGAGACCCAGTACTTC
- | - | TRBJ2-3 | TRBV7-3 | CASSGQKGGPDTQYF | TGTGCCAGCAGCGGGCAGAAGGGGGGCCCAGATACGCAGTATTTT
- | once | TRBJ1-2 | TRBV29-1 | CSVVTVAGNNYGYTF | TGCAGCGTTGTTACGGTGGCAGGGAACAACTATGGCTACACCTTC
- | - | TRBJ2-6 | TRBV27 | CASSERVLPLSGANVLTF | TGTGCCAGCAGTGAGCGGGTCCTCCCCCTCTCTGGGGCCAACGTCCTGACTTTC